The 12 T cell receptor beta chains below come from one sample, sequenced in a study of blood T cells in healthy people across ages (dated by TCRdb to 2013 to 2016). Library construction relied on 5' RACE. Sequencing instrument: Illumina HiSeq 2500. A second PCR of roughly 7 to 11 cycles was performed with a sample-barcoded 5' primer and a J-beta primer mix. The raw public data were reprocessed by TCRdb itself: fastp quality trimming at Q25, MiXCR clonotype calling, in-frame beta chains only. One record per CDR3 amino acid sequence lists the most common genes and DNA. This sample is represented by 900,000 to 950,000 distinct CDR3 sequences; about 27% of them were singletons. About 10% of the sample is held by the ten biggest clonotypes. This sample was also put to use in a study of T cells of mothers and their children.

Material: blood. These receptors were collected from a woman aged 40 to 55 in good health.

V gene TRBV20-1 combines with J gene TRBJ2-5, with 9 bases identical to TRBD2. CDR3 length: 16 amino acids. The germline V gene encodes CDR1 DFQATT and CDR2 SNEGSKA (reference sequence). V lost 4 bases to trimming and J lost 7 bases; unmatched junction nucleotides: 16. DNA for the CDR3: TGCAGTGCTACCCGGGGTAGCGGGGGACTCAAAGTGACCCAGTACTTC. The encoded protein is CSATRGSGGLKVTQYF.

This clonotype showed up just a few times. This rearrangement joins TRBV29-1 to TRBJ1-1, with TRBD1 as a possible D gene (5 bases). CDR1 is SQVTM and CDR2 is ANQGSEA in the germline V gene. The length of the CDR3 is 17 residues. V lost 0 bases and J lost 0, with 17 bases in between. Here the CDR3 DNA reads TGCAGCGTTGAAGACCACCCGAGTGGGGGGATGAACACTGAAGCTTTCTTT. Translating gives CSVEDHPSGGMNTEAFF. The variable domain in full, with the rest retrieved from reference TRBV29-1 and TRBJ1-1, is SAVISQKPSRDICQRGTSLTIQCQVDSQVTMMFWYRQQPGQSLTLIATANQGSEATYESGFVIDKFPISRPNLTFSTLTVSNMSPEDSSIYLCSVEDHPSGGMNTEAFFGQGTRLTVV.

Details on this clonotype: Relative to the germline gene, one junction end is altered; a read error may explain this. The gene calls are TRBV5-5 and TRBJ1-2; maybe TRBD1 (5 bases). The V gene's germline CDR1 is SGHKS and CDR2 YYEKEE (reference sequence). The CDR3 is 15 residues long. This CDR3 is CASNLAVGRPYGYTF. CDR3 nucleotide sequence: TGTGCCAGCAACTTGGCAGTGGGACGACCCTATGGCTACACCTTC.

This rearrangement joins TRBV7-2 to TRBJ2-3; 8 nucleotides line up with TRBD2. In germline, CDR1 is SGHTA, CDR2 FQGNSA. The CDR3 sequence is 15 residues long. Unmatched junction bases numbered 9, after V lost 5 bases and J lost 5 bases. The CDR3 DNA follows: TGTGCCAGCAGCCGGGGGGGGCAGGGAAGAGATACGCAGTATTTT. Protein: CASSRGGQGRDTQYF.

The chain links TRBV20-1 to TRBJ1-6; 7 positions agree with TRBD1. The CDR3 spans 14 residues. The germline CDR1 and CDR2 sequences are DFQATT and SNEGSKA (reference sequence). Trimming removed 6 bases from V and 6 bases from J; junction bases left unmatched: 8. The CDR3 region is CSATTGVGNSPLHF. CDR3 DNA sequence: TGCAGTGCAACCACAGGGGTTGGTAATTCACCCCTCCACTTT.

This clonotype was seen a handful of times. The CDR3 DNA is TGTGCCAGCAGTCCGACAGGGGGAGTTGACACTGAAGCTTTCTTT. Amino acids: CASSPTGGVDTEAFF. The chain joins TRBV28 to TRBJ1-1, with TRBD1 matching over 9 bases. The CDR3 consists of 15 residues. V lost 5 bases, J lost 3 bases, and 7 bases stayed unmatched. In germline, CDR1 is MDHEN, CDR2 SYDVKM.

The CDR3 sequence: CASSLLTTGELFF. In nucleotides, the CDR3 is TGTGCCAGCAGCTTGCTTACCACCGGGGAGCTGTTTTTT. The V gene is TRBV5-5, the J gene TRBJ2-2; D unresolved. Germline V CDR1 and CDR2: SGHKS, YYEKEE (reference sequence). The V gene lost 1 base and the J gene lost 4 bases, with 5 bases spanning the gap. The CDR3 is 13 amino acids. The entire variable domain, with the rest obtained from reference TRBV5-5 and TRBJ2-2, is as follows: DAGVTQSPTHLIKTRGQQVTLRCSPISGHKSVSWYQQVLGQGPQFIFQYYEKEERGRGNFPDRFSARQFPNYSSELNVNALLLGDSALYLCASSLLTTGELFFGEGSRLTVL.

The gene calls are TRBV28 and TRBJ2-3; TRBD2 matches at 11 bases. CDR1 and CDR2 (germline): MDHEN, SYDVKM. The CDR3 sequence is 17 residues long. Unmatched junction bases numbered 10, after V lost 6 bases and J lost 2 bases. CDR3 residues: CASSQLTSGGLTDTQYF. The DNA for the CDR3 is TGTGCCAGCAGCCAACTTACTAGCGGGGGTCTCACAGATACGCAGTATTTT.

In DNA, the CDR3 is TGTGCCAGCAGCTGGACTAGCGGGGGAGCAGGGGGGGAGCAGTACTTC. Translation: CASSWTSGGAGGEQYF. The V gene is TRBV7-2, the J gene TRBJ2-7; TRBD2 agrees at 13 bases. The CDR3 consists of 16 residues. From germline, CDR1 is SGHTA and CDR2 FQGNSA. The V and J ends lost 4 bases and 7 bases, in that order; junction bases with no gene match: 10.

V usage is TRBV12-3 or TRBV12-4 and J usage is TRBJ2-7; D not certain. The CDR3 sequence is 13 residues long. V gave up 6 bases and J gave up 6 bases, with 15 bases separating them. CDR3 DNA sequence: TGTGCCAGCAGCCCCAGGACCACCTGCGAGCAGTACTTC. This translates into CASSPRTTCEQYF.

A few counts support this clonotype. V usage is TRBV10-3 and J usage is TRBJ2-7; 7 nucleotides match TRBD1. This CDR3 has 13 amino acids. The V and J ends lost 8 bases and 5 bases, in that order; junction bases with no gene match: 9. Germline CDR1 is ENHRY and CDR2 is SYGVKD. CDR3 sequence (DNA): TGTGCCATCGGGACCGGGACAGTCGACGAGCAGTACTTC. It translates to CAIGTGTVDEQYF.

On this clonotype: A single base separates this from a much larger clone, so it may be a read error. This chain connects TRBV12-5 to TRBJ2-1, with D possibly matching TRBD2 (6 bases). This CDR3 contains 12 residues. V lost 5 bases, J lost 9 bases, and 11 bases lay in between. CDR1 is LGHNT and CDR2 is FRNRAP in the germline V gene. The DNA for the CDR3 is TGTGCTAGTGGTCCGGGGGTGGGTGAGCAGTTCTTC. It specifies CASGPGVGEQFF.